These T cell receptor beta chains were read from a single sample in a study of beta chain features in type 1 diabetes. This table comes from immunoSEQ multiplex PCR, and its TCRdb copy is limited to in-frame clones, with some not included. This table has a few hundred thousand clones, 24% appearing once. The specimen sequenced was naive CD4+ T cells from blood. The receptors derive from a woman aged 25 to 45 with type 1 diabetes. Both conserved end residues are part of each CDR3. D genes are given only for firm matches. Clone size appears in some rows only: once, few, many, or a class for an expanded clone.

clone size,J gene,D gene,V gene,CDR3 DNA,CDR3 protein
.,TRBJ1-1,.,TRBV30,TGTGCCTGGACACGCTCCAGTGAAGCTTTCTTT,CAWTRSSEAFF
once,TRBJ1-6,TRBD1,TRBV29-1,TGCAGCGTTGCGGACAGGGAGGGTTCACCCCTCCACTTT,CSVADREGSPLHF
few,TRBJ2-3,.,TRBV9,TGTGCCAGCAGCGTAGGGGCCATCCTTACGGATACGCAGTATTTT,CASSVGAILTDTQYF
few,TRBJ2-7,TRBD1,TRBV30,TGTGCCTGGGTCGGGACAGCGCCCCTTGAGCAGTACTTC,CAWVGTAPLEQYF
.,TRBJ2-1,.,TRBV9,TGTGCCAGCGGGCCCCTGAGCTCCTACAATGAGCAGTTCTTC,CASGPLSSYNEQFF
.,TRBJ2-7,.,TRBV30,TGTGCCTGGGGCTCCGCCTACGAGCAGTACTTC,CAWGSAYEQYF
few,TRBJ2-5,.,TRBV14,TGTGCCAGCAGCCAAGATTCGGAGACCCAGTACTTC,CASSQDSETQYF
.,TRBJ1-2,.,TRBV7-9,TGTGCCAGCAGCCGTGACAGCTATGGCTACACCTTC,CASSRDSYGYTF
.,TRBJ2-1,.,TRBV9,TGTGCCAGCAGCGTGGATTTAGCGGACTACAATGAGCAGTTCTTC,CASSVDLADYNEQFF
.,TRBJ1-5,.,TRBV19,TGTGCCAGTAGTATAGAGGTCGGCAGACTTAGCAATCAGCCCCAGCATTTT,CASSIEVGRLSNQPQHF
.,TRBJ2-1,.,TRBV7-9,TGTGCCAGCGGGGGGAGCTCCTACAATGAGCAGTTCTTC,CASGGSSYNEQFF
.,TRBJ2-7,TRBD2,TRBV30,TGTGCCTGGAGTAGTCTAGCGGAGTACGAGCAGTACTTC,CAWSSLAEYEQYF
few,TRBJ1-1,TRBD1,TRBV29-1,TGCAGCGTTGAAGAGACAGGGTTCACTGAAGCTTTCTTT,CSVEETGFTEAFF
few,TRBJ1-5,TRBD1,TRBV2,TGTGCCAGCAACGGACAGGGGGGTCAGCCCCAGCATTTT,CASNGQGGQPQHF
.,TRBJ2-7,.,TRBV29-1,TGCAGCGCCAGAGAGAGCCAGGGTTACGAGCAGTACTTC,CSARESQGYEQYF
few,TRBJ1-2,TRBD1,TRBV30,TGTGCCTGGAGTCGGACAGGGGTGAACTATGGCTACACCTTC,CAWSRTGVNYGYTF
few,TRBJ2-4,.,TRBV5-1,TGCGCCAGCAGCTTGGATCCAGGTGGAAACATTCAGTACTTC,CASSLDPGGNIQYF